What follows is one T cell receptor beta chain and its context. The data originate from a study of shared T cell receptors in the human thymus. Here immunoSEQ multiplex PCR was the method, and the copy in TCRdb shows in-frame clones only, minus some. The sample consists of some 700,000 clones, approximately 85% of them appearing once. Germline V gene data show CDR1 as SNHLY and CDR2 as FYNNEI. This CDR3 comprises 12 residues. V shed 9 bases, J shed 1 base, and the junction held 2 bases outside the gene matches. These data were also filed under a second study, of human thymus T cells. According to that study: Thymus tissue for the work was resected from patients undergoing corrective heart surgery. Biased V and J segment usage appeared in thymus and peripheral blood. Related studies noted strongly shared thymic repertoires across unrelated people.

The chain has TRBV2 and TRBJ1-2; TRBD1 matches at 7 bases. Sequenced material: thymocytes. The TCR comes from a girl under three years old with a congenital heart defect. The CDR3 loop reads CARRQGNYGYTF. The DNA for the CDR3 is TGTGCCAGGAGACAGGGTAACTATGGCTACACCTTC.